The rows below give T cell receptor beta chains drawn from one sample of a study of cytomegalovirus exposure and HLA in healthy donors. TCRdb keeps only in-frame clones here, not all; method: immunoSEQ multiplex PCR. The sample totals more than 95,000 clones. Sequencing was carried out using PBMCs. These receptors were collected from a man aged 30 to 45 in good health and CMV-seronegative. CDR3s include the opening cysteine and the closing phenylalanine or tryptophan. A D gene is named only where the DNA matches it firmly. Rows give clone size only sometimes, using once, few, many, or a class for an expanded clone.

size: NA; V: TRBV7-2; J: TRBJ2-5; D: TRBD2; CDR3: CASSPPGGRGVKTQYF; DNA: TGTGCCAGCAGCCCCCCGGGGGGAAGGGGTGTGAAGACCCAGTACTTC
size: NA; V: TRBV28; J: TRBJ2-1; D: NA; CDR3: CASSKMGLVQGNEQFF; DNA: TGTGCCAGCAGTAAGATGGGGCTTGTTCAGGGTAATGAGCAGTTCTTC
size: NA; V: TRBV30; J: TRBJ2-7; D: NA; CDR3: CAWSREYEQYF; DNA: TGTGCCTGGAGTAGGGAGTACGAGCAGTACTTC
size: NA; V: TRBV28; J: TRBJ1-6; D: TRBD1; CDR3: CASSPRTGGNSPLHF; DNA: TGTGCCAGCAGTCCCCGGACAGGGGGGAATTCACCCCTCCACTTT
size: NA; V: TRBV6-5; J: TRBJ2-2; D: NA; CDR3: CASRRDTGELFF; DNA: TGTGCCAGCAGGAGGGACACCGGGGAGCTGTTTTTT
size: NA; V: TRBV7-2; J: TRBJ1-1; D: NA; CDR3: CASSYVTGNTEAFF; DNA: TGTGCCAGCAGCTATGTTACAGGGAACACTGAAGCTTTCTTT
size: NA; V: TRBV19; J: TRBJ2-2; D: TRBD2; CDR3: CASSPRLAGATGELFF; DNA: TGTGCCAGTAGTCCCCGACTAGCGGGAGCCACCGGGGAGCTGTTTTTT
size: NA; V: TRBV19; J: TRBJ2-1; D: TRBD2; CDR3: CASSIWDYEISYNEQFF; DNA: TGTGCCAGTAGTATCTGGGACTACGAGATTTCCTACAATGAGCAGTTCTTC
size: NA; V: TRBV9; J: TRBJ2-7; D: NA; CDR3: CASSLSATGSYEQYF; DNA: TGTGCCAGCAGTCTTTCAGCGACGGGCTCCTACGAGCAGTACTTC
size: NA; V: TRBV5-6; J: TRBJ1-2; D: NA; CDR3: CASRPGTTAHYGYTF; DNA: TGTGCCAGCAGGCCAGGTACGACAGCTCATTATGGCTACACCTTC
size: NA; V: TRBV21-1; J: TRBJ2-2; D: NA; CDR3: CASSPGVDTGELFF; DNA: TGTGCCAGCAGTCCGGGGGTGGACACCGGGGAGCTGTTTTTT
size: NA; V: TRBV6-1; J: TRBJ2-1; D: NA; CDR3: CASGWPPHRGDEQFF; DNA: TGTGCCAGCGGGTGGCCCCCCCATAGGGGCGATGAGCAGTTCTTC
size: NA; V: TRBV18; J: TRBJ1-1; D: NA; CDR3: CASSPQPRTEAFF; DNA: TGTGCCAGCTCACCACAGCCGAGAACTGAAGCTTTCTTT
size: NA; V: TRBV11-2; J: TRBJ1-1; D: NA; CDR3: CASSLGPGAFF; DNA: TGTGCCAGCAGCTTAGGTCCAGGAGCTTTCTTT
size: NA; V: TRBV30; J: TRBJ2-3; D: NA; CDR3: CAWSINQRSTDTQYF; DNA: TGTGCCTGGAGTATCAACCAGCGGAGCACAGATACGCAGTATTTT
size: NA; V: TRBV5-8; J: TRBJ1-1; D: NA; CDR3: CASSPTLGTEAFF; DNA: TGTGCCAGCAGCCCGACTCTTGGCACTGAAGCTTTCTTT
size: NA; V: TRBV28; J: TRBJ2-7; D: TRBD2; CDR3: CASSFYSGVYEQYF; DNA: TGTGCCAGCAGTTTCTATAGCGGGGTGTACGAGCAGTACTTC
size: NA; V: TRBV19; J: TRBJ2-7; D: TRBD2; CDR3: CASSPGGRGGEQYF; DNA: TGTGCCAGTAGTCCTGGAGGGAGGGGAGGCGAGCAGTACTTC
size: NA; V: TRBV5-6; J: TRBJ2-5; D: NA; CDR3: CASSFVGEGTQYF; DNA: TGTGCCAGCAGCTTTGTGGGAGAGGGGACCCAGTACTTC
size: NA; V: TRBV5-4; J: TRBJ1-4; D: NA; CDR3: CASSPGDIPEKLFF; DNA: TGTGCCAGCAGCCCCGGGGACATACCGGAAAAACTGTTTTTT
size: NA; V: TRBV7-8; J: TRBJ1-4; D: NA; CDR3: CASSRGGTPVKKLFF; DNA: TGTGCCAGCAGCCGTGGGGGGACCCCCGTGAAAAAACTGTTTTTT
size: NA; V: TRBV4-2; J: TRBJ1-1; D: NA; CDR3: CASSPSVRDTEAFF; DNA: TGTGCCAGCAGTCCAAGTGTCAGGGACACTGAAGCTTTCTTT
size: NA; V: TRBV15; J: TRBJ2-7; D: TRBD2; CDR3: CATTLAGGIGGEQYF; DNA: TGTGCCACGACACTAGCGGGAGGGATCGGAGGCGAGCAGTACTTC
size: NA; V: TRBV19; J: TRBJ2-3; D: NA; CDR3: CATQQYSPRVGAGDTQYF; DNA: TGTGCCACTCAACAATACTCCCCCAGGGTGGGTGCGGGGGATACGCAGTATTTT
size: NA; V: TRBV2; J: TRBJ1-5; D: TRBD1; CDR3: CASSPTGLSQPQHF; DNA: TGTGCCAGCAGTCCGACAGGGTTGAGTCAGCCCCAGCATTTT
size: medium-sized; V: TRBV28; J: TRBJ1-1; D: NA; CDR3: CASSLWYGVGTEAFF; DNA: TGTGCCAGCAGTTTATGGTACGGGGTGGGGACTGAAGCTTTCTTT
size: NA; V: TRBV4-3; J: TRBJ2-7; D: TRBD2; CDR3: CASSALAGVAHEQYF; DNA: TGCGCCAGCAGCGCTCTAGCGGGAGTAGCCCACGAGCAGTACTTC
size: NA; V: TRBV6-5; J: TRBJ2-5; D: NA; CDR3: CASSTEGGRGETQYF; DNA: TGTGCCAGCAGCACTGAGGGGGGGCGCGGGGAGACCCAGTACTTC
size: NA; V: TRBV28; J: TRBJ1-1; D: NA; CDR3: CANQGGNTEAFF; DNA: TGTGCCAACCAAGGGGGGAACACTGAAGCTTTCTTT